The next 19 T cell receptor beta chains were all read from a single sample in a study of blood T cell repertoires in COVID-19. Using immunoSEQ multiplex PCR, the repertoire was profiled, and TCRdb retains in-frame clones only, with some absent. This table has 70,000 or so clones, approximately 90% appearing once. The sample comprised peripheral blood. The source is a man aged 55 to 70 with acute or convalescent COVID-19.

The J gene is TRBJ2-5, the V gene TRBV5-1, with TRBD2 matching over 7 bases. Germline-derived CDR1 and CDR2 are SGHRS and YFSETQ. Germline trimming cut 5 bases from V and 3 bases from J; bases unmatched to any gene: 10. The CDR3 has 15 amino acids. This chain's CDR3 is CASSLELAREETQYF. The CDR3 coding sequence is TGCGCCAGCAGTTTAGAACTAGCGCGTGAAGAGACCCAGTACTTC.

The chain joins TRBV5-6 to TRBJ2-5; TRBD2 aligns across 11 bases. The CDR3 is made up of 15 amino acids. V shed 2 bases and J 0 bases; nucleotides not matched to a gene: 0. In germline, CDR1 is SGHDT, CDR2 YYEEEE. The CDR3 reads CASSLLAGDQETQYF. CDR3 nucleotides: TGTGCCAGCAGCTTACTAGCGGGGGACCAAGAGACCCAGTACTTC.

The V call is TRBV7-6, the J call TRBJ2-7; 10 nucleotides align to TRBD1. The CDR3 is 16 amino acids. Trimming took 1 base from V and 8 from J; bases not matched to a gene: 11. Germline CDR1 reads SGHVS; CDR2 reads FNYEAQ. The DNA for the CDR3 is TGTGCCAGCAGCTTAGTTAGCGGGACAGGGGCATCGAAGCAGTACTTC. Translation gives CASSLVSGTGASKQYF.

The chain combines TRBV5-1 with TRBJ1-4, with 10 bases aligning to TRBD1. The CDR3 sequence is 16 residues long. Germline loops: CDR1 SGHRS, CDR2 YFSETQ. V dropped 5 bases and J dropped 0; count of bases not matched to a gene: 4. DNA for the CDR3: TGCGCCAGCAGTCGGACAGGGGGACCAACTAATGAAAAACTGTTTTTT. As protein: CASSRTGGPTNEKLFF.

This clone was observed a handful of times. V is TRBV19 and J is TRBJ1-3; 7 positions match TRBD1. The CDR3 consists of 12 residues. Germline CDR1 and CDR2: LNHDA and SQIVND (reference sequence). The V segment lost 10 bases and the J segment 1 base; nucleotides outside the gene matches: 1. CDR3 protein: CATTGSGNTIYF. CDR3 in DNA: TGTGCCACGACAGGGTCTGGAAACACCATATATTTT.

This chain uses TRBV11-2 with TRBJ1-5; the D gene is possibly TRBD1 (6 bases). The CDR3 has 15 amino acids. Germline V gene sequence: CDR1 SGHAT, CDR2 FQNNGV. Trimming cost V 5 bases and J 6 bases, with 17 bases left between them. CDR3 protein: CASSLRGGSIQPQHF. The CDR3 bases are TGTGCCAGCAGCCTCAGGGGCGGTAGTATTCAGCCCCAGCATTTT.

The genes are TRBV19 and TRBJ1-5; D call uncertain. V was trimmed by 6 bases and J by 4 bases, leaving 13 bases between them. The V gene's germline CDR1 is LNHDA and CDR2 SQIVND (reference sequence). CDR3 length: 14 residues. CDR3 in DNA: TGTGCCAGTAGGGGCAGTACGGGAAATCAGCCCCAGCATTTT. This translates into CASRGSTGNQPQHF. Filled out from reference TRBV19 and TRBJ1-5, the complete variable domain reads DGGITQSPKYLFRKEGQNVTLSCEQNLNHDAMYWYRQDPGQGLRLIYYSQIVNDFQKGDIAEGYSVSREKKESFPLTVTSAQKNPTAFYLCASRGSTGNQPQHFGDGTRLSIL.

This clone has only one observation. This sequence joins TRBV5-1 and TRBJ1-6, with 7 bases that match TRBD1. With 3 bases clipped from V and 7 bases from J, the junction kept 4 bases outside the gene matches. Germline assignment: CDR1 SGHRS and CDR2 YFSETQ. The CDR3 runs 14 residues. In DNA form, the CDR3 reads TGCGCCAGCAGCTCCGAGACAGGGAATTCACCCCTCCACTTT. Translated: CASSSETGNSPLHF.

The chain couples TRBV6-2 or TRBV6-3 to TRBJ2-7, with TRBD2 identical over 11 bases. The CDR3 loop spans 16 amino acids. In germline, CDR1 is MNHEY, CDR2 SVGEGT. Unmatched junction bases numbered 3, after V lost 2 bases and J lost 0 bases. The CDR3, as DNA: TGTGCCAGCAGTTACGTAGCGGGGGGGAACTCCTACGAGCAGTACTTC. It is translated as CASSYVAGGNSYEQYF.

The CDR3 DNA follows: TGTGCCAGCAGAACAGCAACTAATGAAAAACTGTTTTTT. Translated, it gives CASRTATNEKLFF. This chain joins TRBV27 and TRBJ1-4; unclear D gene. V was cut by 6 bases and J by 0 bases, with 5 bases left in between. Germline V lookup: CDR1 MNHEY, CDR2 SMNVEV (reference sequence). This CDR3 is 13 amino acids long.

The chain has TRBV11-3 and TRBJ2-1; D remains unclear. The CDR3 is 13 amino acids. The germline V gene encodes CDR1 SGHNT and CDR2 YENEEA. The V end lost 3 bases, the J end lost 6 bases, and 9 bases lay between the germline ends. As DNA, the CDR3 is TGTGCCAGCAGCTTCGGTTACCCCAATGAGCAGTTCTTC. Protein sequence: CASSFGYPNEQFF.

The chain carries TRBV5-6 and TRBJ1-1; the D is unclear. The V and J ends lost 0 bases and 3 bases respectively, with 6 bases between them. Germline-derived CDR1 and CDR2 are SGHDT and YYEEEE. The CDR3 covers 13 residues. This CDR3 reads CASSLAVDTEAFF. CDR3 in DNA: TGTGCCAGCAGCTTGGCTGTAGACACTGAAGCTTTCTTT.

The rearrangement joins TRBV18 to TRBJ2-1; TRBD1 agrees at 11 bases. Losses at the gene ends were 3 bases for V and 7 bases for J; bases not matched to a gene: 8. The CDR3 sequence is 16 residues long. Germline V gene lookup returns CDR1 KGHSH and CDR2 LQKENI. The CDR3 protein is CASSPLGQGARNEQFF. CDR3 nucleotides: TGTGCCAGCTCACCCCTCGGACAGGGGGCGCGAAATGAGCAGTTCTTC.

This chain connects TRBV5-5 to TRBJ2-3; D might be TRBD2 (6 bases). The V end was cut by 0 bases, the J end by 2 bases, with 10 bases between. Germline assignment: CDR1 SGHKS and CDR2 YYEKEE (reference sequence). The CDR3 runs to 15 residues. The CDR3 region is CASSLGGILTDTQYF. CDR3 sequence (DNA): TGTGCCAGCAGCTTGGGCGGGATTCTCACAGATACGCAGTATTTT.

The chain has TRBV29-1 and TRBJ1-2; a possible D gene is TRBD1 (6 bases). This CDR3 is 13 amino acids long. CDR1 is SQVTM and CDR2 is ANQGSEA in the germline V gene. The V and J ends lost 5 bases and 3 bases respectively, with 13 bases between them. In nucleotides, the CDR3 is TGCAGCGTTCGGACAGTGGGTGACTATGGCTACACCTTC. It codes for CSVRTVGDYGYTF.

The V call is TRBV14, the J call TRBJ2-2, with 8 bases identical to TRBD2. Germline V gene data show CDR1 as SGHDN and CDR2 as FVKESK. This CDR3 contains 17 residues. Trimming at V came to 1 base and at J to 6 bases, leaving 10 bases not matched to a gene. In nucleotides, the CDR3 is TGTGCCAGCAGCCAAGTATGGGGCGGGGGGCCCGCCGGGGAGCTGTTTTTT. Translated, it gives CASSQVWGGGPAGELFF.

On this clone: Other nucleotide sequences from this sample produce the same CDR3. The CDR3 DNA reads TGTGCCAGCAGCCCGGGACAGGGAGAGACCCAGTACTTC. Translation: CASSPGQGETQYF. This chain uses TRBV7-3 with TRBJ2-5, with 9 bases lining up with TRBD1. This CDR3 region has 13 residues. Trimming at V came to 5 bases and at J to 4 bases, leaving 2 bases not matched to a gene. From germline, CDR1 is SGHTA and CDR2 FQGTGA.

The rearrangement links TRBV5-1 to TRBJ2-1; 9 bases map to TRBD1. The CDR3 runs 16 residues. CDR1 is SGHRS, CDR2 YFSETQ, per germline. Trimming at V came to 2 bases and at J to 3 bases, leaving 6 bases not matched to a gene. CDR3 bases: TGCGCCAGCAGCTTTACTCCGGGACAGGGCTACAATGAGCAGTTCTTC. It yields the protein CASSFTPGQGYNEQFF.

This chain links TRBV5-6 with TRBJ2-5; the D gene is possibly TRBD2 (7 bases). The CDR3 is 15 amino acids. Germline CDR1 reads SGHDT; CDR2 reads YYEEEE. The germline V and J ends were trimmed by 0 bases and 5 bases, with 14 bases remaining between them. CDR3 bases: TGTGCCAGCAGCTTGGTGGCGGGGGCTACTGAGACCCAGTACTTC. Its protein product is CASSLVAGATETQYF. Variable domain in full (rest from reference TRBV5-6 and TRBJ2-5): DAGVTQSPTHLIKTRGQQVTLRCSPKSGHDTVSWYQQALGQGPQFIFQYYEEEERQRGNFPDRFSGHQFPNYSSELNVNALLLGDSALYLCASSLVAGATETQYFGPGTRLLVL.